Following are 28 T cell receptor beta chains from one sample sequenced in a study of cytomegalovirus exposure and HLA in healthy donors. The PCR ran on 60 Vbeta and 13 Jbeta primers. The repertoire was sequenced with immunoSEQ multiplex PCR; TCRdb's copy has only in-frame clones and lacks some. The profile covers 100,000 to 150,000 clones, with over 80% appearing a single time and approximately 1.1% taken by the ten largest. Sequenced material: PBMCs. These receptors all stem from a boy between 10 and 17 years old in good health and CMV-seronegative.

The genes are TRBV6-1 and TRBJ1-2, with D maybe TRBD1 (5 bases). Germline values: CDR1 MNHNS, CDR2 SASEGT. Trimming left V 5 bases short and J 2 bases short, with 9 bases between. The CDR3 is 13 amino acids. CDR3 DNA: TGTGCCAGCAGTCTCGACAGCAACTATGGCTACACCTTC. As protein: CASSLDSNYGYTF.

The chain links TRBV27 to TRBJ2-7, with a possible D match to TRBD2 (6 bases). Germline assignment: CDR1 MNHEY and CDR2 SMNVEV (reference sequence). The ends were cut back, 5 bases at V and 3 bases at J, with 17 bases in the middle. This CDR3 region has 15 residues. CDR3 coding DNA: TGTGCCAGCAGTGCCACTTCAACGGGAGACTACGAGCAGTACTTC. Residues: CASSATSTGDYEQYF.

This chain joins TRBV11-2 and TRBJ2-3; TRBD2 is a possible D gene (6 bases). Trimming cost V 4 bases and J 9 bases, with 11 bases left between them. CDR3 length equals 12 residues. Germline V gene sequence: CDR1 SGHAT, CDR2 FQNNGV. CDR3 loop: CASSSLALTQYF. The CDR3 coding sequence is TGTGCCAGCAGCTCCCTAGCGTTGACGCAGTATTTT.

The rearrangement joins TRBV4-1 to TRBJ1-1, with D perhaps matching TRBD1 (5 bases). CDR3 length equals 17 residues. The germline CDR1 and CDR2 sequences are MGHRA and YSYEKL. V lost 0 bases and J 6 bases, leaving 20 bases between the germline ends. CDR3 sequence reads: CASSQDGGQGTAAEAFF. The DNA of the CDR3 is TGCGCCAGCAGCCAAGACGGTGGGCAGGGCACCGCAGCTGAAGCTTTCTTT.

The chain recombines TRBV5-1 with TRBJ2-1; TRBD2 aligns across 9 bases. The CDR3 sequence is 14 residues long. Germline V CDR1 and CDR2: SGHRS, YFSETQ. The V and J ends lost 2 bases and 9 bases, in that order; junction bases with no gene match: 6. As DNA, the CDR3 is TGCGCCAGCAGCTTCTGGACTAGCGAAGGTGAGCAGTTCTTC. It encodes CASSFWTSEGEQFF.

J is TRBJ2-3 and V is TRBV27; D is unclear. V was clipped by 4 bases and J by 2 bases, with 4 bases between them. This CDR3 contains 12 residues. Looked up from germline, CDR1 is MNHEY and CDR2 is SMNVEV (reference sequence). The CDR3, as DNA: TGTGCCAGCAGTTCTTTCACAGATACGCAGTATTTT. It specifies CASSSFTDTQYF.

This clone was picked up one time. The rearrangement links TRBV30 to TRBJ2-2, with 7 bases aligning to TRBD1. V was clipped by 3 bases and J by 5 bases; unmatched bases: 12. The CDR3 length is 16 residues. Germline CDR1 reads GTSNPN; CDR2 reads SVGIG (reference sequence). The CDR3 bases are TGTGCCTGGAGCCGATCCGGGACAGCCGATACCGGGGAGCTGTTTTTT. Translating gives CAWSRSGTADTGELFF.

The rearrangement uses TRBV6-6 and TRBJ2-5; 7 positions match TRBD2. Germline V CDR1 and CDR2: MNHNY, SVGAGI (reference sequence). V was pared by 6 bases and J by 4 bases, with 11 bases of the junction left unmatched. The CDR3 runs to 15 residues. DNA of the CDR3: TGTGCCAGCAGCAACGGAGGGAGGGCCGGAGAGACCCAGTACTTC. Amino acid sequence: CASSNGGRAGETQYF.

The CDR3 region is CAWSRQGGNGYTF. The CDR3, as DNA: TGTGCCTGGAGTCGACAGGGGGGTAACGGCTACACCTTC. This chain links TRBV30 with TRBJ1-2; 9 positions match TRBD1. J was trimmed by 8 bases and V by 2 bases; bases with no gene match: 6. The V gene's germline CDR1 is GTSNPN and CDR2 SVGIG (reference sequence). The CDR3 length is 13 residues.

This clone was observed a few times. This rearrangement joins TRBV4-1 to TRBJ2-7; TRBD2 matches at 11 bases. Germline V lookup: CDR1 MGHRA, CDR2 YSYEKL. The J segment lost 7 bases and the V segment lost 3 bases, leaving 17 bases of the junction unmatched. The CDR3 length is 18 residues. The CDR3 spells CASSQGLLAGEQGWEQYF. The CDR3 region has the DNA TGCGCCAGCAGCCAGGGTTTACTAGCGGGAGAACAAGGGTGGGAGCAGTACTTC.

This clone was found once. V and J are TRBV6-1 and TRBJ2-7; D possibly corresponds to TRBD2 (6 bases). This CDR3 has 14 residues. The germline V gene encodes CDR1 MNHNS and CDR2 SASEGT. Trimming cost V 5 bases and J 1 base, with 12 bases left between them. The CDR3 DNA follows: TGTGCCAGCAGTCTCCGGGAGAGATCCTACGAGCAGTACTTC. Its translation: CASSLRERSYEQYF.

This clone has a handful of counts. This chain uses TRBV5-4 with TRBJ1-1, with a tentative D call TRBD1 (6 bases). Trimming took 6 bases from V and 1 from J, leaving 16 bases between them. The CDR3 runs to 15 residues. Germline CDR1 is SGHNT and CDR2 is YYREEE (reference sequence). As DNA, the CDR3 is TGTGCCAGCACCCCCGGACAGTACACGAACACTGAAGCTTTCTTT. Protein sequence: CASTPGQYTNTEAFF.

The chain is built from TRBV9 and TRBJ2-7; D gene unclear. The V gene lost 0 bases and the J gene lost 2 bases, with 6 bases spanning the gap. The germline V gene has CDR1 SGDLS and CDR2 YYNGEE. This CDR3 comprises 13 residues. The CDR3 protein is CASSVGPPYEQYF. For the CDR3, the DNA is TGTGCCAGCAGCGTAGGGCCACCCTACGAGCAGTACTTC.

V gene TRBV11-1 combines with J gene TRBJ2-1; tentatively, D is TRBD2 (5 bases). Germline V CDR1 and CDR2: SGHAT, FQDESV (reference sequence). The germline V and J ends were trimmed by 1 base and 6 bases, with 16 bases remaining between them. The CDR3 is made up of 16 amino acids. The DNA of the CDR3 is TGTGCCAGCAGCTTAGATCGAGGACTGGCGGCCAATGAGCAGTTCTTC. This sequence encodes CASSLDRGLAANEQFF.

The sample holds a few counts of this clone. The chain is built from TRBV5-4 and TRBJ2-7; 10 bases agree with TRBD2. V gave up 0 bases and J gave up 2 bases; unmatched junction bases: 2. Germline-derived CDR1 and CDR2 are SGHNT and YYREEE (reference sequence). The CDR3 extends over 15 amino acids. CDR3 in amino acids: CASSLGAGGPYEQYF. In nucleotides, the CDR3 is TGTGCCAGCAGCTTGGGAGCGGGAGGGCCCTACGAGCAGTACTTC.

The chain employs TRBV6-1 and TRBJ2-3, with D perhaps matching TRBD1 (6 bases). Germline V CDR1 and CDR2: MNHNS, SASEGT. The CDR3 is made up of 15 amino acids. V gave up 1 base and J gave up 1 base, with 9 bases separating them. Here the CDR3 reads CASSEVGGGTDTQYF. DNA for the CDR3: TGTGCCAGCAGTGAAGTAGGGGGAGGCACAGATACGCAGTATTTT.

The rearrangement links TRBV11-3 to TRBJ1-2; unclear D gene. The CDR3 covers 14 residues. Germline CDR1 reads SGHNT; CDR2 reads YENEEA. V lost 2 bases, J lost 4 bases, and 11 bases lay in between. The CDR3 region has the DNA TGTGCCAGCAGCTTACACAGCACCTCCTATGGCTACACCTTC. Translating it yields CASSLHSTSYGYTF. Together with reference TRBV11-3 and TRBJ1-2, the CDR3 gives the full variable domain: EAGVVQSPRYKIIEKKQPVAFWCNPISGHNTLYWYLQNLGQGPELLIRYENEEAVDDSQLPKDRFSAERLKGVDSTLKIQPAELGDSAVYLCASSLHSTSYGYTFGSGTRLTVV.

The genes are TRBV23-1 and TRBJ2-7; 7 nucleotides align to TRBD1. TRBV23-1 is an ORF; its function is uncertain. The CDR3 extends over 18 amino acids. The ends lost 6 bases at V and 0 bases at J; junction bases unmatched: 17. For the CDR3, the DNA is TGCGCCAGCAGCAAATGCTACCTAGGGACAGCAGTCTCCTACGAGCAGTACTTC. Translating gives CASSKCYLGTAVSYEQYF.

This clone was counted between two and nine times. The V call is TRBV5-4, the J call TRBJ2-1; 8 bases fit TRBD2. The length of the CDR3 is 16 residues. Per the germline V gene, CDR1 is SGHNT and CDR2 is YYREEE (reference sequence). After removal of 1 base from V and 7 bases from J, the junction contained 10 bases not matched to a gene. The CDR3: CASSLSLAGLSNEQFF. The CDR3 DNA follows: TGTGCCAGCAGCTTGTCTTTAGCGGGACTTTCGAATGAGCAGTTCTTC.

J is TRBJ1-2 and V is TRBV30; the D gene is possibly TRBD1 (5 bases). The germline V gene encodes CDR1 GTSNPN and CDR2 SVGIG (reference sequence). This CDR3 region has 13 residues. Trimming took 5 bases from V and 7 from J, leaving 17 bases between them. The CDR3 loop is CAWGIRESAGYTF. DNA for the CDR3: TGTGCCTGGGGTATCAGGGAAAGTGCTGGCTACACCTTC.

The CDR3 is CASSLTAEQFF. The CDR3 coding sequence is TGTGCCAGCAGCTTAACTGCTGAGCAGTTCTTC. V is TRBV7-9 and J is TRBJ2-1; D ambiguous. Germline CDR1 and CDR2: SEHNR and FQNEAQ (reference sequence). The germline V and J ends were trimmed by 2 bases and 9 bases, with 5 bases remaining between them. The CDR3 spans 11 residues.

This chain joins TRBV5-6 and TRBJ1-2, with 9 bases matching TRBD1. Germline CDR1 is SGHDT and CDR2 is YYEEEE. The V and J ends lost 1 base and 8 bases, in that order; junction bases with no gene match: 12. This CDR3 has 16 amino acids. Written as DNA, the CDR3 is TGTGCCAGCAGCTTGCCGGGACAGGGAATGGACGGGGGCTACACCTTC. This sequence encodes CASSLPGQGMDGGYTF.

The chain has TRBV12-5 and TRBJ2-3, with D unresolved. The V end lost 3 bases, the J end lost 4 bases, and 5 bases lay between the germline ends. Per germline, CDR1 LGHNT and CDR2 FRNRAP. The CDR3 consists of 12 residues. The CDR3 region has the DNA TGTGCTAGTGGTTTAGAGGCAGATACGCAGTATTTT. Translating gives CASGLEADTQYF.

The chain couples TRBV30 to TRBJ1-5; TRBD1 might be the D (5 bases). V gave up 0 bases and J gave up 2 bases, with 11 bases separating them. Per germline, CDR1 GTSNPN and CDR2 SVGIG (reference sequence). This CDR3 has 15 residues. The CDR3 loop reads CAWSVDGGGNQPQHF. As DNA, the CDR3 is TGTGCCTGGAGTGTGGACGGGGGAGGCAATCAGCCCCAGCATTTT.

The chain couples TRBV5-1 to TRBJ2-7; 9 bases are a match to TRBD2. The length of the CDR3 is 16 residues. J was trimmed by 3 bases and V by 0 bases; bases with no gene match: 7. Germline V gene sequence: CDR1 SGHRS, CDR2 YFSETQ. In DNA form, the CDR3 reads TGCGCCAGCAGCTTGGGGACTAGCGTTCCTTTCTACGAGCAGTACTTC. It specifies CASSLGTSVPFYEQYF.

The chain has TRBV5-1 and TRBJ2-1; D gene uncertain. CDR1 is SGHRS and CDR2 is YFSETQ in the germline V gene. The ends were cut back, 0 bases at V and 7 bases at J, with 8 bases in the middle. CDR3 length: 13 residues. The CDR3 DNA sequence: TGCGCCAGCAGCTTGGCCCAGGTGAATGAGCAGTTCTTC. Translated, it gives CASSLAQVNEQFF.

The chain recombines TRBV13 with TRBJ2-5; tentative D call: TRBD2 (5 bases). CDR1 and CDR2 from the germline V gene are PRHDT and FYEKMQ (reference sequence). Trimming cost V 5 bases and J 2 bases, with 12 bases left between them. This CDR3 comprises 14 residues. This chain's CDR3 is CASSTPTGQETQYF. CDR3 nucleotide sequence: TGTGCCAGCAGCACCCCGACGGGACAAGAGACCCAGTACTTC.

This chain connects TRBV7-9 to TRBJ1-1; 9 bases agree with TRBD1. Germline values: CDR1 SEHNR, CDR2 FQNEAQ (reference sequence). This CDR3 is built from 15 residues. The V segment lost 5 bases and the J segment 3 bases; nucleotides outside the gene matches: 7. This CDR3 is CASSALQGADTEAFF. The CDR3 nucleotides are TGTGCCAGCAGCGCACTACAGGGGGCAGACACTGAAGCTTTCTTT.